The rows below give T cell receptor beta chains drawn from one sample of a study of blood T cell repertoires in COVID-19. Profiled with immunoSEQ multiplex PCR; TCRdb holds only in-frame clones, not every one. The sample records around 260,000 clones, around 83% being singletons. The sample was peripheral blood. The source of these receptors is a man in his late teens or twenties with active or convalescent COVID-19. Both conserved end residues are part of each CDR3. The D gene is left open where the match is weak. Some rows mark clone size as missing; the rest say once, few, many or name a class of expanded clone.

abundance,v_gene,j_gene,len,d_gene,CDR3nt,CDR3aa
.,TRBV7-9,TRBJ1-4,12,.,TGTGCCAGCAGCCCCGAGGCACGGGGTCTGTTTTTT,CASSPEARGLFF
few,TRBV3-1/TRBV3-2,TRBJ1-5,15,.,TGTGCCAGCAGCCAAGGCCTCTATAGCAATCAGCCCCAGCATTTT,CASSQGLYSNQPQHF
.,TRBV28,TRBJ1-4,13,TRBD1,TGTGCCAGCAGAAGGACAGGGAATGAAAAACTGTTTTTT,CASRRTGNEKLFF
.,TRBV5-6,TRBJ2-7,15,TRBD2,TGTGCCAGCAGCTTGGATCTAGCGGGAGGTCGCGAGCAGTACTTC,CASSLDLAGGREQYF
.,TRBV5-6,TRBJ1-4,15,TRBD1,TGTGCCAGCAGCTCCACGGGACAGGGGAATGAAAAACTGTTTTTT,CASSSTGQGNEKLFF
.,TRBV7-9,TRBJ1-5,15,.,TGTGCCAGCAGCTTAGATCAGGGTTCTTTTCAGCCCCAGCATTTT,CASSLDQGSFQPQHF
.,TRBV3-1/TRBV3-2,TRBJ2-5,16,TRBD2,TGTGCCAGCAGCGCGGGGCTAGCGGGGGTGAAAGAGACCCAGTACTTC,CASSAGLAGVKETQYF
.,TRBV7-9,TRBJ2-1,17,TRBD1,TGTGCCAGCAGCTTCACCCCAGGGGGTATCCTCTACAATGAGCAGTTCTTC,CASSFTPGGILYNEQFF
.,TRBV5-1,TRBJ2-5,15,.,TGCGCCAGCAGCTTGTACTCAGGCCCCCAAGAGACCCAGTACTTC,CASSLYSGPQETQYF
.,TRBV28,TRBJ2-1,19,TRBD2,TGTGCCAGCAGTTTCTCGACTAGCGGGGAAGTGAAAGGTTACAATGAGCAGTTCTTC,CASSFSTSGEVKGYNEQFF
few,TRBV7-9,TRBJ2-2,12,.,TGTGCCAGCACAGGGGTTTTGGGGGAGCTGTTTTTT,CASTGVLGELFF
.,TRBV28,TRBJ1-5,14,.,TGTGCCAGCAGTCCATACAGGCGCAATCAGCCCCAGCATTTT,CASSPYRRNQPQHF
.,TRBV19,TRBJ2-3,15,.,TGTGCCAGTAGTATAGTTGGCAGGGACACAGATACGCAGTATTTT,CASSIVGRDTDTQYF
once,TRBV9,TRBJ2-7,14,TRBD1,TGTGCCAGCAGCCCACAGGGGGCCCCCTACGAGCAGTACTTC,CASSPQGAPYEQYF
.,TRBV12-5,TRBJ1-5,22,TRBD1,TGTGCTAGTGGTTTGGTAATCTCAGCCCGGGACAGGGCCTCTCGAGGCAATCAGCCCCAGCATTTT,CASGLVISARDRASRGNQPQHF
.,TRBV29-1,TRBJ1-1,13,TRBD1,TGCAGCTTCCAGGGGGCAGGGAACACTGAAGCTTTCTTT,CSFQGAGNTEAFF
.,TRBV5-1,TRBJ1-6,13,TRBD1,TGCGCCAGCAGCGAAGACAGGGTTTCACCCCTCCACTTT,CASSEDRVSPLHF
.,TRBV28,TRBJ2-2,15,.,TGTGCCAGCAGTTTTGAGCCGAACGGTGCCGGGGAGCTGTTTTTT,CASSFEPNGAGELFF
.,TRBV11-3,TRBJ2-2,17,.,TGTGCCAGCAGCTTATCAGTAGCGGCGGTAATGACCGGGGAGCTGTTTTTT,CASSLSVAAVMTGELFF
.,TRBV11-3,TRBJ1-1,14,.,TGTGCCAGCAGCTTAGATCCGAGGGAGGCTGAAGCTTTCTTT,CASSLDPREAEAFF
.,TRBV30,TRBJ1-5,12,.,TGTGCCTGGAGTGAAGAGAATCAGCCCCAGCATTTT,CAWSEENQPQHF
once,TRBV24-1,TRBJ2-6,15,TRBD2,TGTGCCACCGCGGGGGACGGATCTGGGGCCAACGTCCTGACTTTC,CATAGDGSGANVLTF
.,TRBV30,TRBJ1-4,12,TRBD1,TGTGCCTGTCAGGGACAGGTTAAGAATTTGTTTTTT,CACQGQVKNLFF
.,TRBV19,TRBJ2-2,16,.,TGTGCCAGTAGTGCGCAGGGGACCTTAGGTCCCGGGGAGCTGTTTTTT,CASSAQGTLGPGELFF
.,TRBV6-5,TRBJ1-1,15,.,TGTGCCAGCAGTTACACCGAGGGAGTGAACACTGAAGCTTTCTTT,CASSYTEGVNTEAFF
.,TRBV4-1,TRBJ2-7,15,.,TGCGCCAGCAGCCAAGAAGGTCTTACCCGGGACGAGCAGTACTTC,CASSQEGLTRDEQYF
.,TRBV9,TRBJ2-5,17,TRBD2,TGTGCCAGCAGCCCCCCGGGACTAGCGGGGGGACAAGAGACCCAGTACTTC,CASSPPGLAGGQETQYF
.,TRBV7-9,TRBJ2-1,14,TRBD1,TGTGCCAGCGGGCGGGACAGGGTGAGTGGAGAGCAGTTCTTC,CASGRDRVSGEQFF
.,TRBV14,TRBJ2-1,15,TRBD2,TGTGCCAGCAGCCTTGTCCGGGGGGATTACAATGAGCAGTTCTTC,CASSLVRGDYNEQFF
.,TRBV5-1,TRBJ1-2,13,.,TGCGCCAGCAGCCTCTCAGGCAACTATGGCTACACCTTC,CASSLSGNYGYTF
.,TRBV28,TRBJ2-3,15,TRBD1,TGTGCCACCGAGGGGACAGTCACTAGCACAGATACGCAGTATTTT,CATEGTVTSTDTQYF
.,TRBV5-4,TRBJ2-2,16,TRBD2,TGTGCCAGCAGCCCTAGGGGCGGGGGGAGCACCGGGGAGCTGTTTTTT,CASSPRGGGSTGELFF
.,TRBV9,TRBJ2-1,18,TRBD1,TGTGCCAGCAGCCGGGGCCCCAATCCGGGACAGGGCTACAATGAGCAGTTCTTC,CASSRGPNPGQGYNEQFF
.,TRBV10-3,TRBJ2-1,17,TRBD2,TGTGCCATCAGTGAGTCGAGGGCTAGCGGGGGACGCAATGAGCAGTTCTTC,CAISESRASGGRNEQFF
.,TRBV19,TRBJ2-1,13,.,TGTGCCAGTGGCAGGGGAACAATCAATGAGCAGTTCTTC,CASGRGTINEQFF
.,TRBV20-1,TRBJ2-7,17,TRBD2,TGCAGTGCTAGTATGCCCAGCGGGGGGGCGTTTAGGTACGAGCAGTACTTC,CSASMPSGGAFRYEQYF
few,TRBV7-3,TRBJ1-3,14,.,TGTGCCAGCAGTATATCAGGGACTGGAAACACCATATATTTT,CASSISGTGNTIYF
.,TRBV27,TRBJ2-7,14,TRBD2,TGTGCCAGCAGTATTAGCGGGACGTCCCTCGAGCAGTACTTC,CASSISGTSLEQYF
.,TRBV29-1,TRBJ1-1,13,.,TGCAGCGTCGAGGGACACTTGAACACTGAAGCTTTCTTT,CSVEGHLNTEAFF
.,TRBV19,TRBJ1-5,13,.,TGTGCCAGTAGTACAGGGATGCGGCAGCCCCAGCATTTT,CASSTGMRQPQHF
.,TRBV20-1,TRBJ1-1,10,.,TGCAGTGCTGGTAGTCAAAAAGCTTTCTTT,CSAGSQKAFF
.,TRBV12-3/TRBV12-4,TRBJ2-5,12,.,TGTGCCAGCAGTTCAGGGCGGAAGACCCAGTACTTC,CASSSGRKTQYF
once,TRBV11-1,TRBJ1-1,15,TRBD1,TGTGCCAGCAGCCCCCGGACAGGGAGGAACACTGAAGCTTTCTTT,CASSPRTGRNTEAFF
.,TRBV29-1,TRBJ2-3,15,TRBD1,TGCAGCGTTGAAGGCCCGGGACAGAGCACAGATACGCAGTATTTT,CSVEGPGQSTDTQYF
.,TRBV16,TRBJ2-7,14,TRBD2,TGTGCCAGCAGCCAATCTAGCGGGGGATACGAGCAGTACTTC,CASSQSSGGYEQYF
.,TRBV19,TRBJ1-3,16,TRBD1,TGTGCCAGTAGTATCGGACAGGCCCGCTCTGGAAACACCATATATTTT,CASSIGQARSGNTIYF
.,TRBV29-1,TRBJ1-3,12,.,TGCAGCGTTGACAGCTCTGGAAACACCATATATTTT,CSVDSSGNTIYF
once,TRBV19,TRBJ1-4,13,.,TGTGCCAGTAGTATAGACAGGGCTGAAAAACTGTTTTTT,CASSIDRAEKLFF
.,TRBV14,TRBJ2-7,17,.,TGTGCCAGCAGCCAAGATTGGGCCTACACGCCGCGCCACGAGCAGTACTTC,CASSQDWAYTPRHEQYF
.,TRBV29-1,TRBJ2-4,13,.,TGCAGCGTTAGTGCCGGGGTGAAGGACATTCAGTACTTC,CSVSAGVKDIQYF